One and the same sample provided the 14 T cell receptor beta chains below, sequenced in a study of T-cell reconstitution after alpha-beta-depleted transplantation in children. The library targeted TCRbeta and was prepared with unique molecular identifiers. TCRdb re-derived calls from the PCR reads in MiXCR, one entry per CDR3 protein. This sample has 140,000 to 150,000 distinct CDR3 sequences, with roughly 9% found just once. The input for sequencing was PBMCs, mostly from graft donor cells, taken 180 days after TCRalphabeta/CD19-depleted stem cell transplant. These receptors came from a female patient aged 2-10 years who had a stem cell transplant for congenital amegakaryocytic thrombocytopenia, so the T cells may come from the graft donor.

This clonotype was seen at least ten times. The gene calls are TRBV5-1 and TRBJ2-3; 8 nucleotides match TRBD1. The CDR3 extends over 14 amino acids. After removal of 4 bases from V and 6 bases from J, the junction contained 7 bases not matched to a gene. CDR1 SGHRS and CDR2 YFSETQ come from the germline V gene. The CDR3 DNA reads TGCGCCAGCAGCATCGGACAGGGATTTGATACGCAGTATTTT. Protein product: CASSIGQGFDTQYF.

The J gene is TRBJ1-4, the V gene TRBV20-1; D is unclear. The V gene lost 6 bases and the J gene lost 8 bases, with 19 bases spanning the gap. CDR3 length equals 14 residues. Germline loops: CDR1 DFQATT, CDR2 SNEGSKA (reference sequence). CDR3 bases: TGCAGTGCGAATGATTACATAGAGGGCGAAAAACTGTTTTTT. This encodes CSANDYIEGEKLFF.

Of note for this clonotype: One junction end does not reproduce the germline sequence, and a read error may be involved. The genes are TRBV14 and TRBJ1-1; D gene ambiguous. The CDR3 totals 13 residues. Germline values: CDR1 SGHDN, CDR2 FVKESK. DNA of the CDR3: TGTGCCATCAGCCAAGCGGAAAGGACTGAAGCTTTCTTT. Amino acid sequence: CAISQAERTEAFF.

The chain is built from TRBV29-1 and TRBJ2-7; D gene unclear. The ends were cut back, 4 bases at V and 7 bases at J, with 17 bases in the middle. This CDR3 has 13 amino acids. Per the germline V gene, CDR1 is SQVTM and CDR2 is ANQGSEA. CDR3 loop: CSVGVLGTWEQYF. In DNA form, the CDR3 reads TGCAGCGTTGGGGTGTTGGGTACGTGGGAGCAGTACTTC.

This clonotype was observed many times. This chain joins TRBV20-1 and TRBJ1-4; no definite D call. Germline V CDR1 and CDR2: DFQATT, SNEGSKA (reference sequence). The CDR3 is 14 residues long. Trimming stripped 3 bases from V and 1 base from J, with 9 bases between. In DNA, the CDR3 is TGCAGTGCTAGGTACATCCGAACTAATGAAAAACTGTTTTTT. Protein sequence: CSARYIRTNEKLFF.

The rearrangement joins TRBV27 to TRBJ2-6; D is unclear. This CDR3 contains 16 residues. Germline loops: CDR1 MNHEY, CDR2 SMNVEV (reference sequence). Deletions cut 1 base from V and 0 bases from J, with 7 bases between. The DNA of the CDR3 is TGTGCCAGCAGTTTATTATTCAGCTCTGGGGCCAACGTCCTGACTTTC. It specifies CASSLLFSSGANVLTF.

The CDR3 region is CASSILHARGYNEQFF. The CDR3 nucleotides are TGTGCCAGTAGTATTCTTCATGCCAGGGGGTACAATGAGCAGTTCTTC. V gene TRBV19 combines with J gene TRBJ2-1; 7 bases agree with TRBD1. The CDR3 length is 16 residues. V trimming: 3 bases; J trimming: 4 bases; junction bases outside the gene matches: 9. CDR1 is LNHDA and CDR2 is SQIVND in the germline V gene (reference sequence).

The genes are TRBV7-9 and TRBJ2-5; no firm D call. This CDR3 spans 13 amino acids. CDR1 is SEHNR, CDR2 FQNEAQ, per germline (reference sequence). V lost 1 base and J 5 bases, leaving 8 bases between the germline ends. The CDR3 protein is CASSLGVLETQYF. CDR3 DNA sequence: TGTGCCAGCAGCTTAGGGGTTCTTGAGACCCAGTACTTC.

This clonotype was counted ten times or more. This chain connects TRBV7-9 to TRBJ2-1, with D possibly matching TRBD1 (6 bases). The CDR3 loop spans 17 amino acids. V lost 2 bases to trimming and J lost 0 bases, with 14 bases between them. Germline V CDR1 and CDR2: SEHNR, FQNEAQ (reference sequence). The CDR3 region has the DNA TGTGCCAGCAGCTTACATACAGGGACAAACTCCTACAATGAGCAGTTCTTC. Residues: CASSLHTGTNSYNEQFF.

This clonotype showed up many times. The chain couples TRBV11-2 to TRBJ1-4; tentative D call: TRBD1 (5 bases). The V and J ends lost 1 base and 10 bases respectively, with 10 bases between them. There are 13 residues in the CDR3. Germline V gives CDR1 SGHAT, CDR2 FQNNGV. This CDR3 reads CASSLGDGGKLFF. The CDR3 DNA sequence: TGTGCCAGCAGCTTAGGGGATGGGGGAAAACTGTTTTTT.

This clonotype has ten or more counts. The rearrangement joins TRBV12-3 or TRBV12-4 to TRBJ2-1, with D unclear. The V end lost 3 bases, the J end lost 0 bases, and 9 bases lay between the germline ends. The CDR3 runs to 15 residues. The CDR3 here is CASSFSRRSYNEQFF. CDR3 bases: TGTGCCAGCAGTTTCAGCAGACGCTCCTACAATGAGCAGTTCTTC.

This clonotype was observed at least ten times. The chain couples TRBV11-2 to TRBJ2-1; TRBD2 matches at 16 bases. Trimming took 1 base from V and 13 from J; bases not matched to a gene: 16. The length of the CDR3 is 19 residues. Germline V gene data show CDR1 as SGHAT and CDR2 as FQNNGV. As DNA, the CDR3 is TGTGCCAGCAGCTTAGTTACCTTTTGGGGACTAGCGGGAGGGCCCCACCAGTTCTTC. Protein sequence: CASSLVTFWGLAGGPHQFF.

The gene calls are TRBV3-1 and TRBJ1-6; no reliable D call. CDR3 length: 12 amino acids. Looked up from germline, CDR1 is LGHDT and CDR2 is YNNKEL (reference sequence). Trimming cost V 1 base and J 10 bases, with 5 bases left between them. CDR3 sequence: CASSQGGSPLHF. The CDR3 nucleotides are TGTGCCAGCAGCCAAGGGGGATCACCCCTCCACTTT.

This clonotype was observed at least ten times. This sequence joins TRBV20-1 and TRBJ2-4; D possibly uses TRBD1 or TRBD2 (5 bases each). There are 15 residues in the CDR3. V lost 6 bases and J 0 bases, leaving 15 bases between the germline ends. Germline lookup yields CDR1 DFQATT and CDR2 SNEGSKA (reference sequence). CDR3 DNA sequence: TGCAGTGCCCTACGGGACCCCGGAGCCAAAAACATTCAGTACTTC. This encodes CSALRDPGAKNIQYF.